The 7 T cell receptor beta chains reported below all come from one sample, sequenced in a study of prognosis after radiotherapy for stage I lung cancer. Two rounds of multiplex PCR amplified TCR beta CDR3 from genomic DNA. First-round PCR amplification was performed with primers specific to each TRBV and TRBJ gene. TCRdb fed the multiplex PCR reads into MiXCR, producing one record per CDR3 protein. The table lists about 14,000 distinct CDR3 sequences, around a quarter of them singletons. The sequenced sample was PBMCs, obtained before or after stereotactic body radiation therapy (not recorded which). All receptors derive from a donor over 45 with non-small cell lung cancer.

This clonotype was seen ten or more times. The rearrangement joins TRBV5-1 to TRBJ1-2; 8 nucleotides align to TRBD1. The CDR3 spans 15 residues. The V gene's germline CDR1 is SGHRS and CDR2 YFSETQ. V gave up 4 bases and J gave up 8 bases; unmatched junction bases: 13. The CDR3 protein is CASSNRDRILEGYTF. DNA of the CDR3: TGCGCCAGCAGCAATCGGGACAGGATCTTAGAAGGCTACACCTTC.

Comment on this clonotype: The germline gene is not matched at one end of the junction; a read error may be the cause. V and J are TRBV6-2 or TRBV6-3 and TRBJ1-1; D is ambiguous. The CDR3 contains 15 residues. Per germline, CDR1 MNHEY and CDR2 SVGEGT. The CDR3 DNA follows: TGTTCCAGCAGTTACTCGAGCAGGATTAACACTGAAGCTTTCTTT. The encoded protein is CSSSYSSRINTEAFF.

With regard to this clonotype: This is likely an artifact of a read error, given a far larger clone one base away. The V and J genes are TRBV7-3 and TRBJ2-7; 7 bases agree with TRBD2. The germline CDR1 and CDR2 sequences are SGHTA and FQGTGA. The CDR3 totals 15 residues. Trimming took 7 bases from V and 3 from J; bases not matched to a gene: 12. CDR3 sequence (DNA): TGTGCCAGCAAGATGGCGGGAGACTCCTGCTACGAGCAGTACTTC. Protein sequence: CASKMAGDSCYEQYF.

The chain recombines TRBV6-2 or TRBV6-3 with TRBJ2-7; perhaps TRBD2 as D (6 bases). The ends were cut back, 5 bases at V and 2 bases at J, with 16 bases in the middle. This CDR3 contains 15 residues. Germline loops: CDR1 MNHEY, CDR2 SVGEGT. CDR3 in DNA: TGTGCCAGCAGTGAAGCCGGGACTCTCGCCTACGAGCAGTACTTC. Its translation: CASSEAGTLAYEQYF.

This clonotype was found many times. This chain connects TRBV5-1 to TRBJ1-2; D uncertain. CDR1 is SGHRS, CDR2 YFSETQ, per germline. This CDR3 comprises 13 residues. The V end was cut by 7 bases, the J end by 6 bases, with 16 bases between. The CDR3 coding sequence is TGCGCCAGCGGCGTTTATTCGGGCGATGGCTACACCTTC. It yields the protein CASGVYSGDGYTF.

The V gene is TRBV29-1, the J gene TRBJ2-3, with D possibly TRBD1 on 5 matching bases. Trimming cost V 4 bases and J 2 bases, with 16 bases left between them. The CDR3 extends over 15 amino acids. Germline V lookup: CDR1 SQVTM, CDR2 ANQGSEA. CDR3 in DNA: TGCAGCGTTGTATTGGGGATTGGGGCCACAGATACGCAGTATTTT. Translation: CSVVLGIGATDTQYF.

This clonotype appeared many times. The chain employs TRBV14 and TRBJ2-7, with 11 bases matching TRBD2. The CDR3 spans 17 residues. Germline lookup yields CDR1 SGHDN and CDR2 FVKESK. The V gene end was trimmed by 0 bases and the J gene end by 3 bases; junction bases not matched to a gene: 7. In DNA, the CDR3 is TGTGCCAGCAGCCAAGATTTAGGGACTAGCGGAGTCTACGAGCAGTACTTC. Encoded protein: CASSQDLGTSGVYEQYF.